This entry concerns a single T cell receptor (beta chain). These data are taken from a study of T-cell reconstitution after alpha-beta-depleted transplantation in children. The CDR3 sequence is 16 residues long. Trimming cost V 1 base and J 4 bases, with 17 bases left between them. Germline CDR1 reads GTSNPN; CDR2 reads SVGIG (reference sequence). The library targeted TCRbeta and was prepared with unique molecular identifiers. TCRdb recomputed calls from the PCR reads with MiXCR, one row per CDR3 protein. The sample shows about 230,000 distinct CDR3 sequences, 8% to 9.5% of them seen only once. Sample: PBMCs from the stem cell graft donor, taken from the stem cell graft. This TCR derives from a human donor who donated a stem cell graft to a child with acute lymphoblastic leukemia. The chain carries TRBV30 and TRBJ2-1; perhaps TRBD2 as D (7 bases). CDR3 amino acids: CAWSGGGGGGYNEQFF. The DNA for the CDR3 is TGTGCCTGGAGTGGGGGGGGCGGGGGTGGATACAATGAGCAGTTCTTC.